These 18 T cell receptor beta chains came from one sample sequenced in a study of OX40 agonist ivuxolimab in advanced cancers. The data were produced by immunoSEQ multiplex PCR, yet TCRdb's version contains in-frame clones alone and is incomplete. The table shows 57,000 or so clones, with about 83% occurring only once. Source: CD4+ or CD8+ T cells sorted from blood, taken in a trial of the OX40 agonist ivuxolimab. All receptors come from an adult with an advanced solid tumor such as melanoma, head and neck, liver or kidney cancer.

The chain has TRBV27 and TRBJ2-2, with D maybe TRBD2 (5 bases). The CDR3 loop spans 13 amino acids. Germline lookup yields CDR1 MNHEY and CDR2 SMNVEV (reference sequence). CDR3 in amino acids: CASSREGTGELFF. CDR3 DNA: TGTGCGTCAAGCCGGGAAGGGACCGGGGAGCTGTTTTTT.

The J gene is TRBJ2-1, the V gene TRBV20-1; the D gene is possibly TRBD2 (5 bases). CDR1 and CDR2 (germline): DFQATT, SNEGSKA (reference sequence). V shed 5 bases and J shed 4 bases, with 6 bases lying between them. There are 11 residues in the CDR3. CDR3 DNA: TGCAGTGCTGGGGAGTACAATGAGCAGTTCTTC. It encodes CSAGEYNEQFF.

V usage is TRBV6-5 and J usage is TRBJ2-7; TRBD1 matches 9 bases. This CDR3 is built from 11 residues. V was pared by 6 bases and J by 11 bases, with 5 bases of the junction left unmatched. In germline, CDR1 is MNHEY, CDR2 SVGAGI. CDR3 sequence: CASRQGAKEYF. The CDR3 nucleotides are TGTGCCAGCAGACAGGGGGCGAAGGAGTACTTC.

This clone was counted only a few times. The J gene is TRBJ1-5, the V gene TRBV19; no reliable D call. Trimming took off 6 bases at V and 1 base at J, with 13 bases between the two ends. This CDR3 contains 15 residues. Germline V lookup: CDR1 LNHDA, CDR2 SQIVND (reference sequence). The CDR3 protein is CASRGRRVSNQPQHF. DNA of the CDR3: TGTGCCAGTAGAGGGAGACGGGTAAGCAATCAGCCCCAGCATTTT. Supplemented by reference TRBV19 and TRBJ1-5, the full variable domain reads DGGITQSPKYLFRKEGQNVTLSCEQNLNHDAMYWYRQDPGQGLRLIYYSQIVNDFQKGDIAEGYSVSREKKESFPLTVTSAQKNPTAFYLCASRGRRVSNQPQHFGDGTRLSIL.

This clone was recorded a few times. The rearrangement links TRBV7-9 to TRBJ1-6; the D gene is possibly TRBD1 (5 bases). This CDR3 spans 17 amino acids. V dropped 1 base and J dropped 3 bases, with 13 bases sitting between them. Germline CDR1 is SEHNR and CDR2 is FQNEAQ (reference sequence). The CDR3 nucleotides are TGTGCCAGCAGCTTAGGGGGATCCGGGGGCTATAATTCACCCCTCCACTTT. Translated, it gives CASSLGGSGGYNSPLHF.

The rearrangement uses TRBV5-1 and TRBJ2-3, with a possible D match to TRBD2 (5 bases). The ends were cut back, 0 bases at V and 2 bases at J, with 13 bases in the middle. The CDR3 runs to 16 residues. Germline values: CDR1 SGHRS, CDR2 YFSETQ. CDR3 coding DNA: TGCGCCAGCAGCTTGGAAGGGTACGGGAACACAGATACGCAGTATTTT. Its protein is CASSLEGYGNTDTQYF. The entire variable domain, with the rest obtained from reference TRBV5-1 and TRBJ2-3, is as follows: KAGVTQTPRYLIKTRGQQVTLSCSPISGHRSVSWYQQTPGQGLQFLFEYFSETQRNKGNFPGRFSGRQFSNSRSEMNVSTLELGDSALYLCASSLEGYGNTDTQYFGPGTRLTVL.

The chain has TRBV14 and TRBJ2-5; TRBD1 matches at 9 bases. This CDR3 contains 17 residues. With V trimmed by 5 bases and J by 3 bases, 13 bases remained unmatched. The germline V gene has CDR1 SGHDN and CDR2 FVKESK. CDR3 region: CASSLRARDRVKETQYF. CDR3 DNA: TGTGCCAGCAGCTTACGTGCCCGGGACAGGGTAAAAGAGACCCAGTACTTC.

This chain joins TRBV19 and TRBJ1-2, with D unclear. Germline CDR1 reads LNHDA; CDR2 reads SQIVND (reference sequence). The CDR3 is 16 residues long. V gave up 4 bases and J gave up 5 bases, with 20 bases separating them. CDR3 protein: CASSRGPLGISYGYTF. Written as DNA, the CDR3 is TGTGCCAGTAGTAGGGGTCCACTTGGAATCTCGTATGGCTACACCTTC.

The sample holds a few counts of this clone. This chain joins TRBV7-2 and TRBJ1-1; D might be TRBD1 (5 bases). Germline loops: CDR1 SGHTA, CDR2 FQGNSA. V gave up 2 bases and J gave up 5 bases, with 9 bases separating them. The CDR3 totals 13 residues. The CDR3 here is CASSLTRDTEAFF. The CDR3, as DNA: TGTGCCAGCAGCTTAACCAGGGATACTGAAGCTTTCTTT.

The CDR3 DNA reads as TGTGCCAGTAGTATAAGGCCAGACGGGGGTGAAGCTTTCTTT. This codes for CASSIRPDGGEAFF. The chain links TRBV19 to TRBJ1-1, with D possibly being TRBD1 (5 bases). Per germline, CDR1 LNHDA and CDR2 SQIVND (reference sequence). This CDR3 has 14 amino acids. The ends were cut back, 2 bases at V and 7 bases at J, with 14 bases in the middle.

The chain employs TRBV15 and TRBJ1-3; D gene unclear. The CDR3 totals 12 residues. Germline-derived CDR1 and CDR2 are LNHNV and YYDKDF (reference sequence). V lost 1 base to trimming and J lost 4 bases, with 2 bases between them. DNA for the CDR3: TGTGCCACCAGCAGAGCAGGAAACACCATATATTTT. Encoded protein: CATSRAGNTIYF.

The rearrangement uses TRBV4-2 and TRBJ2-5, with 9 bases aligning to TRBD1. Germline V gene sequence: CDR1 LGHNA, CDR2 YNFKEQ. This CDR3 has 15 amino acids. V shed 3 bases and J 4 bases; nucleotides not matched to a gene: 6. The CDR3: CASSQTGTGRETQYF. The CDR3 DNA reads TGTGCCAGCAGCCAGACCGGGACAGGGAGAGAGACCCAGTACTTC.

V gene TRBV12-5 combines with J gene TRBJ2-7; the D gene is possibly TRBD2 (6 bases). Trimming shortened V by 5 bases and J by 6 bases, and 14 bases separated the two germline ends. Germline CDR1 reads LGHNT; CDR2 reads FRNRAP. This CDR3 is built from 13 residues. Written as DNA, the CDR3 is TGTGCTAGTGGTCTGGCCGGAGGGACCGAGCAGTACTTC. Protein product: CASGLAGGTEQYF. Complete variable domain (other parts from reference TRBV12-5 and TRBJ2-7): DARVTQTPRHKVTEMGQEVTMRCQPILGHNTVFWYRQTMMQGLELLAYFRNRAPLDDSGMPKDRFSAEMPDATLATLKIQPSEPRDSAVYFCASGLAGGTEQYFGPGTRLTVT.

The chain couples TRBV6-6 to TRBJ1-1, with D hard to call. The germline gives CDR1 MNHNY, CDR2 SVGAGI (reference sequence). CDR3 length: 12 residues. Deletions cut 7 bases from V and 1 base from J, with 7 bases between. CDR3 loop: CASNGQNTEAFF. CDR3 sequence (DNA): TGTGCCAGCAACGGGCAGAACACTGAAGCTTTCTTT.

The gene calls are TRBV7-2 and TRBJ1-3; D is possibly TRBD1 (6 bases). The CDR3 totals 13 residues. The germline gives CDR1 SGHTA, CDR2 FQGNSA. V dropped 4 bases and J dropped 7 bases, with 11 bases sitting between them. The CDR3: CASSSQTGNTIYF. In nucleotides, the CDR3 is TGTGCCAGCAGCTCCCAAACAGGGAACACCATATATTTT.

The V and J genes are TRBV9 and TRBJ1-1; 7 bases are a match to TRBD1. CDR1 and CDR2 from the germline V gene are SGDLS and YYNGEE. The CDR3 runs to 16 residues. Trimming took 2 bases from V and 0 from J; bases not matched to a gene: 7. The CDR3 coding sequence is TGTGCCAGCAGCGTTAGCTCGGGACAGCTGAACACTGAAGCTTTCTTT. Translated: CASSVSSGQLNTEAFF.

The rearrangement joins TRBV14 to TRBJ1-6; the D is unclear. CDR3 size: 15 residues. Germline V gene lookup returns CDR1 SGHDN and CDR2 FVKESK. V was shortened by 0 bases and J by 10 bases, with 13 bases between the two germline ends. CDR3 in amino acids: CASSQDFGPGSPLHF. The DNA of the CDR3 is TGTGCCAGCAGCCAAGATTTTGGGCCGGGATCACCCCTCCACTTT.

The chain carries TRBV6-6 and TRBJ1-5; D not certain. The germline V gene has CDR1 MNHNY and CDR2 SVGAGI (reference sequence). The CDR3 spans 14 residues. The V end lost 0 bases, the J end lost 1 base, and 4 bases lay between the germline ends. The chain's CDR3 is CASSYSRSNQPQHF. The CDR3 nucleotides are TGTGCCAGCAGTTACTCCAGGAGCAATCAGCCCCAGCATTTT.